This TCR beta chain derives from a study of blood T cell repertoires in COVID-19 (dated by TCRdb to the early 2020s). Notes on the research overall: Collaborator samples came from the United States, Italy and Spain and covered acute and convalescent phases of COVID-19. The prospective study material was composed of cDNA or gDNA derived from T cells, B-cell-depleted T cells, or PBMCs. The dataset comprised deeply sampled blood TCRbeta repertoires from subjects exposed to, actively infected with, or recovered from COVID-19. The repertoires were made available in a free public database intended to serve as a resource for research on the immune response to SARS-CoV-2. Samples were obtained from the ongoing ImmuneRACE study (first 160 participants) and from approximately 1,200 subjects provided by 6 global collaborators. The sample metadata nearly always contained a de-identified subject ID, COVID-19 status, age in years and sex. Where available, HLA class I and class II types were obtained from metadata supplied by the sample provider rather than from assay-based typing.

Study-level results and caveats: Clinical and demographic metadata were provided uncurated, with the amount varying by source and participant.

Each collaborating institution followed its own protocols to collect whole blood in K2EDTA tubes. Collaborator samples were shipped for TCRbeta analysis as frozen whole blood, isolated PBMCs, or DNA extracted from either sample type. To note about this clone: The target of this receptor is not known. Per-base qualities were not stored, and no clone one base away is much larger.

The immunoSEQ Assay, a bias-controlled multiplex PCR, was used to amplify TCRbeta CDR3 regions from genomic DNA. In the source study's methods: The number of nucleated cells in each sample was estimated from the amplification of reference gene primers within the assay. To quantify the absolute abundance of each unique TCRbeta CDR3 rearrangement, sequence reads were collapsed and filtered. For each sample, productive Simpson clonality was calculated by taking the square root of Simpson's diversity index across productive rearrangements. The clones in this table, taken by TCRdb from immuneACCESS, are in-frame only. Not every clone is retained; where verified, under half of the shortfall comes from an unresolved V gene, and the cause of the rest is unknown. That table is the source of V, J and clone size, and D and trimming were worked out from the DNA. The table for this sample lists fewer than 75,000 clones; nearly 90% of them were counted only once. Under 5% of the sample is in the top ten clones.

Sequences SNHLY (CDR1) and FYNNEI (CDR2) are obtained from the germline V gene. Trimming takes 2 bases off V and 3 bases off J; junction bases not matched to a gene: 5. From its cysteine to its phenylalanine, the CDR3 spans 15 amino acids. CDR3 DNA only is kept here, 45 bases in frame from base 1. The sample comprised peripheral blood. The chain employs TRBV2 and TRBJ2-5; 8 central bases correspond to TRBD2. The receptor was isolated from a man aged 65 to 85 with acute or convalescent COVID-19. The CDR3 is CASSELRTSKETQYF. The nucleotide sequence reads TGTGCCAGCAGTGAATTGAGGACTAGCAAAGAGACCCAGTACTTC.